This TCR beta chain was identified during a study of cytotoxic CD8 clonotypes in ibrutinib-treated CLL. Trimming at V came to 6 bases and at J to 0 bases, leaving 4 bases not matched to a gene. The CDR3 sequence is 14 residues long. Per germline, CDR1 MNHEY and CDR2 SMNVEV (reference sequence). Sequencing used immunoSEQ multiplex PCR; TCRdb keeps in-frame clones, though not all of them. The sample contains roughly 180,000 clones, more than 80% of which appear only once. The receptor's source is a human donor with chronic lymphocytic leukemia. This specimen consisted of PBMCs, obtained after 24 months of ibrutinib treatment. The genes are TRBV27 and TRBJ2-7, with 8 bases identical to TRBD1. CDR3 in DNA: TGTGCCAGCAGGGGGACAGGATCCTCCTACGAGCAGTACTTC. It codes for CASRGTGSSYEQYF.